The clone carrying this T cell receptor beta chain has ten or more counts. Its antigen is currently unknown. What the library attached to individual cDNA molecules were unique molecular identifiers. TCRdb ran MiXCR on the RACE reads and lists one entry per CDR3 protein. Seen here are nearly 55,000 distinct CDR3 sequences, around 10% observed once, and the top ten hold 1.5% to 2%. As to time point: patch test 2, 6 weeks after DPC sensitization. Noted treatment: therapeutic diphenylcyclopropenone sensitization with weekly scalp DPC. J was trimmed by 0 bases and V by 8 bases; bases with no gene match: 10. This CDR3 comprises 17 residues. This sample was included in a study of human T cells and chemical hapten exposure. Study results and caveats: The study found expanded TCRs formed significantly more large CDR3 similarity clusters than controls.

The receptor comes from a woman aged 50 to 60 with alopecia areata. Some clones in this sample may be carry-over from other donors' samples. The sequenced sample was whole blood, obtained in connection with sensitization to the hapten diphenylcyclopropenone (DPC). The chain combines TRBV12-3 or TRBV12-4 with TRBJ1-6, with 7 bases aligning to TRBD1. CDR3 protein: CASAWTGQRSYNSPLHF. DNA for the CDR3: TGTGCCAGCGCTTGGACAGGACAGCGCTCCTATAATTCACCCCTCCACTTT.